The 15 T cell receptor beta chains in this list originate from one sample, sequenced in a study of graft-versus-host responses after intestinal transplantation. The protocol was immunoSEQ multiplex PCR, while the TCRdb copy is restricted to in-frame clones and leaves out a portion. The sample holds around 18,000 clones, roughly 82% seen once. The sample was PBMCs, taken 14 days after transplant. These receptors originate from a human patient who received an intestinal transplant, so some T cells may come from the graft donor.

The CDR3 bases are TGTGCCAGCAGTCCTAGCAGTCTAAACGAGCAGTACTTC. Its protein product is CASSPSSLNEQYF. The rearrangement uses TRBV7-8 and TRBJ2-7; TRBD2 is a possible D gene (5 bases). Trimming stripped 6 bases from V and 5 bases from J, with 14 bases between. The germline V gene encodes CDR1 SGHVS and CDR2 FQNEAQ. The CDR3 spans 13 residues.

This clone was observed a handful of times. The rearrangement uses TRBV6-5 and TRBJ2-5; weak D call: TRBD2 (7 bases). Germline CDR1 is MNHEY and CDR2 is SVGAGI. V dropped 4 bases and J dropped 4 bases, with 13 bases sitting between them. The CDR3 loop spans 14 amino acids. CDR3 sequence (DNA): TGTGCCAGCAGTTCCCGGGGGGCGGGAGAGACCCAGTACTTC. Its translation: CASSSRGAGETQYF.

DNA of the CDR3: TGTGCCAGCAGACCCGGGAGTCAAGAGACCCAGTACTTC. This codes for CASRPGSQETQYF. The chain links TRBV27 to TRBJ2-5; a possible D gene is TRBD2 (6 bases). This CDR3 contains 13 residues. Germline assignment: CDR1 MNHEY and CDR2 SMNVEV (reference sequence). V was cut by 6 bases and J by 2 bases, with 10 bases left in between.

V and J are TRBV28 and TRBJ2-5, with 7 bases fitting TRBD2. The J call may be wrong; the DNA end is better matched by TRBJ2-7. CDR1 is MDHEN, CDR2 SYDVKM, per germline. The CDR3 has 13 residues. CDR3 protein: CASRREPSYEQYF. The CDR3 region has the DNA TGTGCCAGCAGGCGGGAGCCAAGCTACGAGCAGTACTTC.

The chain joins TRBV7-9 to TRBJ2-7, with D possibly matching TRBD1 (5 bases). The CDR3 is made up of 13 amino acids. Germline CDR1 reads SEHNR; CDR2 reads FQNEAQ (reference sequence). V was trimmed by 4 bases and J by 4 bases, leaving 11 bases between them. This chain's CDR3 is CASSSKGPYEQYF. CDR3 sequence (DNA): TGTGCCAGCAGCTCAAAGGGGCCTTACGAGCAGTACTTC.

This chain uses TRBV4-1 with TRBJ1-2; 9 bases are a match to TRBD1. The V segment lost 0 bases and the J segment 13 bases; nucleotides outside the gene matches: 9. The CDR3 spans 14 residues. Germline V gene data show CDR1 as MGHRA and CDR2 as YSYEKL. In DNA, the CDR3 is TGCGCCAGCAGCCAAGAAGGAAGGGGACAGGGAGGCACCTTC. Translating gives CASSQEGRGQGGTF.

This chain connects TRBV9 to TRBJ2-7; D possibly corresponds to TRBD2 (6 bases). V was clipped by 0 bases and J by 0 bases, with 7 bases between them. This CDR3 has 14 residues. CDR1 and CDR2 from the germline V gene are SGDLS and YYNGEE. In DNA, the CDR3 is TGTGCCAGCAGCGTAGTCGGGAGCTCCTACGAGCAGTACTTC. It is translated as CASSVVGSSYEQYF.

The chain recombines TRBV2 with TRBJ2-7; 9 positions match TRBD1. Germline CDR1 is SNHLY and CDR2 is FYNNEI. V shed 3 bases, J shed 3 bases, and the junction held 9 bases outside the gene matches. The CDR3 spans 16 residues. CDR3 in amino acids: CASSEGQGSSLYEQYF. CDR3 in DNA: TGTGCCAGCAGTGAGGGACAGGGTTCCTCTCTCTACGAGCAGTACTTC.

The chain carries TRBV5-4 and TRBJ2-3, with 12 bases identical to TRBD2. The length of the CDR3 is 19 residues. Germline V gene lookup returns CDR1 SGHNT and CDR2 YYREEE (reference sequence). Trimming removed 3 bases from V and 0 bases from J; junction bases left unmatched: 11. The DNA of the CDR3 is TGTGCCAGCAGCTACGCGACTAGCGGGGGTGCTGCTAGCACAGATACGCAGTATTTT. This codes for CASSYATSGGAASTDTQYF.

The V call is TRBV6-5, the J call TRBJ2-2; tentatively, D is TRBD1 (6 bases). The V and J ends lost 6 bases and 5 bases respectively, with 16 bases between them. Germline V gene lookup returns CDR1 MNHEY and CDR2 SVGAGI. This CDR3 has 15 amino acids. The CDR3, as DNA: TGTGCCAGCAGCCGACAGGTTGTATGGACCGGGGAGCTGTTTTTT. Its protein is CASSRQVVWTGELFF.

The V and J genes are TRBV5-8 and TRBJ1-5; 9 nucleotides match TRBD1. The ends lost 4 bases at V and 6 bases at J; junction bases unmatched: 8. The CDR3 has 15 amino acids. CDR1 and CDR2 (germline): SGHTS, YDEGEE. The CDR3: CASSPTGGDGQPQHF. The CDR3 region has the DNA TGTGCCAGCAGCCCGACAGGGGGTGACGGTCAGCCCCAGCATTTT.

The chain employs TRBV7-9 and TRBJ1-3; D is ambiguous. V lost 5 bases, J lost 0 bases, and 14 bases lay in between. Per the germline V gene, CDR1 is SEHNR and CDR2 is FQNEAQ (reference sequence). The CDR3 spans 16 residues. The CDR3 sequence is CASSVPTVPSGNTIYF. CDR3 bases: TGTGCCAGCAGCGTGCCGACGGTTCCCTCTGGAAACACCATATATTTT. Supplemented by reference TRBV7-9 and TRBJ1-3, the full variable domain reads DTGVSQNPRHKITKRGQNVTFRCDPISEHNRLYWYRQTLGQGPEFLTYFQNEAQLEKSRLLSDRFSAERPKGSFSTLEIQRTEQGDSAMYLCASSVPTVPSGNTIYFGEGSWLTVV.

There are a few counts of this clone. This CDR3 is CASSGTRSYEQYF. Written as DNA, the CDR3 is TGCGCCAGCAGTGGGACACGATCCTACGAGCAGTACTTC. The V and J genes are TRBV10-1 and TRBJ2-7, with a possible D match to TRBD1 (5 bases). Between the trimmed V and J ends, which lost 4 bases and 1 base, there was a span of 8 bases. Per the germline V gene, CDR1 is WNHNN and CDR2 is SYGVQD (reference sequence). This CDR3 contains 13 residues.

CDR3 nucleotides: TGTGCCAGCAGCTTAGCGCGGGACAGGGGGCTGGGGACCCAGTACTTC. Protein product: CASSLARDRGLGTQYF. V gene TRBV7-2 combines with J gene TRBJ2-5, with 12 bases identical to TRBD1. Germline trimming cut 0 bases from V and 7 bases from J; bases unmatched to any gene: 6. CDR1 SGHTA and CDR2 FQGNSA come from the germline V gene. This CDR3 is built from 16 residues.

This clone was detected only a few times. The chain employs TRBV2 and TRBJ2-3, with D unresolved. V lost 7 bases and J lost 6, with 17 bases in between. Looked up from germline, CDR1 is SNHLY and CDR2 is FYNNEI. There are 14 residues in the CDR3. The CDR3 sequence: CASTLTGLMDTQYF. The CDR3 DNA sequence: TGTGCCAGCACCCTGACCGGGCTAATGGATACGCAGTATTTT.